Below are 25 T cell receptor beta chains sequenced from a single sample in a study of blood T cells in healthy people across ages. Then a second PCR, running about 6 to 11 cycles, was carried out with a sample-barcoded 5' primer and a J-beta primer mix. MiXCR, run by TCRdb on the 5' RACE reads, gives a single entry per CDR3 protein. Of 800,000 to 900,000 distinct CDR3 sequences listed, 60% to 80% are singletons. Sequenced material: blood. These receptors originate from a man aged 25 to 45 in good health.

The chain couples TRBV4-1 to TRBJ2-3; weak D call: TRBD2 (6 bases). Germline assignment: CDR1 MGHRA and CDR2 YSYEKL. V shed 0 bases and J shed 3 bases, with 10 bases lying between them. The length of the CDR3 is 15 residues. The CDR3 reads CASSQDLGTTDTQYF. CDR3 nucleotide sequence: TGCGCCAGCAGCCAAGATCTCGGGACTACAGATACGCAGTATTTT.

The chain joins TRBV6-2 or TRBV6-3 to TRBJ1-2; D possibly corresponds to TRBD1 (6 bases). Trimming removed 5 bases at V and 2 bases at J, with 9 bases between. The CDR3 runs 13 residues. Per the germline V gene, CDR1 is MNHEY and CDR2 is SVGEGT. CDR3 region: CASSKQGNYGYTF. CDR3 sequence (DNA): TGTGCCAGCAGTAAACAGGGAAACTATGGCTACACCTTC.

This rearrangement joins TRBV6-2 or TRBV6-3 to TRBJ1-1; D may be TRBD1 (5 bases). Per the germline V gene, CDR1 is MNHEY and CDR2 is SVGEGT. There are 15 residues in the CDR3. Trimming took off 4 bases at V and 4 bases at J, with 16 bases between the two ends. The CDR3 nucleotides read TGTGCCAGCAGTTGGGGTAGTAGGGGCGGCACTGAAGCTTTCTTT. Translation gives CASSWGSRGGTEAFF.

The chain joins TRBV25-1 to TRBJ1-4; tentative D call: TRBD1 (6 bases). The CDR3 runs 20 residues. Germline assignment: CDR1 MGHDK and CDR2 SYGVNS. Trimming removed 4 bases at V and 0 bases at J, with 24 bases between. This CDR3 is CASSVGPQGPNLATNEKLFF. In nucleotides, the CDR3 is TGTGCCAGCAGTGTGGGTCCACAGGGCCCTAACCTTGCAACTAATGAAAAACTGTTTTTT. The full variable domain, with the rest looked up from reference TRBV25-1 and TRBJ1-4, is EADIYQTPRYLVIGTGKKITLECSQTMGHDKMYWYQQDPGMELHLIHYSYGVNSTEKGDLSSESTVSRIRTEHFPLTLESARPSHTSQYLCASSVGPQGPNLATNEKLFFGSGTQLSVL.

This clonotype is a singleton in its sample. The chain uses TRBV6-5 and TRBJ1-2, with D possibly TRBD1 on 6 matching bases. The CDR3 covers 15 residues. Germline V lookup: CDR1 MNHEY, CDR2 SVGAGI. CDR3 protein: CAAGQTGMGHYGYTF. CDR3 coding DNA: TGTGCAGCCGGGCAAACAGGGATGGGGCACTATGGCTACACCTTC.

The CDR3 here is CASSAGSGTGVYEQYF. The CDR3 DNA follows: TGTGCCAGCAGCGCTGGGTCCGGGACAGGGGTCTACGAGCAGTACTTC. This chain joins TRBV7-3 and TRBJ2-7; 10 nucleotides agree with TRBD1. The V segment lost 5 bases and the J segment 3 bases; nucleotides outside the gene matches: 10. This CDR3 comprises 16 residues. Per germline, CDR1 SGHTA and CDR2 FQGTGA. Combining the CDR3 with reference TRBV7-3 and TRBJ2-7 gives the whole variable domain GAGVSQTPSNKVTEKGKYVELRCDPISGHTALYWYRQSLGQGPEFLIYFQGTGAADDSGLPNDRFFAVRPEGSVSTLKIQRTERGDSAVYLCASSAGSGTGVYEQYFGPGTRLTVT.

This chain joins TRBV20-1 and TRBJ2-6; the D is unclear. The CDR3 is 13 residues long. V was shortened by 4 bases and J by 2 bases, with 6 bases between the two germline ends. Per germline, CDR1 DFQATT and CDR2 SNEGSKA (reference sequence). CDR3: CSANAPGANVLTF. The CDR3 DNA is TGCAGTGCTAACGCGCCTGGGGCCAACGTCCTGACTTTC.

The CDR3 DNA follows: TGCAGTGCTAGAGCTCTAGGACAGTCTGGCTATGGCTACACCTTC. Encoded protein: CSARALGQSGYGYTF. The chain carries TRBV20-1 and TRBJ1-2; maybe TRBD1 (6 bases). The V and J ends lost 1 base and 4 bases respectively, with 16 bases between them. Per the germline V gene, CDR1 is DFQATT and CDR2 is SNEGSKA (reference sequence). This CDR3 has 15 residues.

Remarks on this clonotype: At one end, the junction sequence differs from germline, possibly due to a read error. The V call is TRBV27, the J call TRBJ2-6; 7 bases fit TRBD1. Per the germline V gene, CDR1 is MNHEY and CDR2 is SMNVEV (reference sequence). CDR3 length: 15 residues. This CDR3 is CASSPGQAGASVLTF. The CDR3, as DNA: TGTGCCAGCAGTCCAGGACAGGCTGGGGCCAGCGTCCTGACTTTC.

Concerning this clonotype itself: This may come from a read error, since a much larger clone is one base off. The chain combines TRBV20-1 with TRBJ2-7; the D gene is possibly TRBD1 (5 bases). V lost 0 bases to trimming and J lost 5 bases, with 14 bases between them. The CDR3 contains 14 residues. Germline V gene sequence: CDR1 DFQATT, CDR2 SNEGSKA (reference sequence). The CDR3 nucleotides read TGCAGTGCTAGAGATCTCAGTGGGGCCGACGAGCAGTACTTC. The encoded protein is CSARDLSGADEQYF.

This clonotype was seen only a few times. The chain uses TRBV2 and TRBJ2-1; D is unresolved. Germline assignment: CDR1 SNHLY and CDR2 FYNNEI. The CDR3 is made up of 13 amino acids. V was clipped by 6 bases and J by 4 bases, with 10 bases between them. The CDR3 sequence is CASSTDGYNEQFF. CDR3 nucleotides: TGTGCCAGCAGCACGGACGGTTACAATGAGCAGTTCTTC.

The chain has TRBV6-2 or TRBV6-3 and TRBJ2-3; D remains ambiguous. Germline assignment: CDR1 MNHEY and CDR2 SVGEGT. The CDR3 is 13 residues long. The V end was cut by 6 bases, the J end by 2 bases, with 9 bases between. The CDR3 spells CASSHGHTDTQYF. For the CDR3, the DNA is TGTGCCAGCAGCCACGGTCACACAGATACGCAGTATTTT.

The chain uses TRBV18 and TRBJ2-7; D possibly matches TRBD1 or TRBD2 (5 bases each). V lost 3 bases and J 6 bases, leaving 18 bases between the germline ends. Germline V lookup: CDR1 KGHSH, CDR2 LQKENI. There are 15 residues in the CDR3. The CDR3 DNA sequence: TGTGCCAGCTCACCTCTGGGGCCGCCAGGGAGCGAGCAGTACTTC. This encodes CASSPLGPPGSEQYF. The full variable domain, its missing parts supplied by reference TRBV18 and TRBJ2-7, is NAGVMQNPRHLVRRRGQEARLRCSPMKGHSHVYWYRQLPEEGLKFMVYLQKENIIDESGMPKERFSAEFPKEGPSILRIQQVVRGDSAAYFCASSPLGPPGSEQYFGPGTRLTVT.

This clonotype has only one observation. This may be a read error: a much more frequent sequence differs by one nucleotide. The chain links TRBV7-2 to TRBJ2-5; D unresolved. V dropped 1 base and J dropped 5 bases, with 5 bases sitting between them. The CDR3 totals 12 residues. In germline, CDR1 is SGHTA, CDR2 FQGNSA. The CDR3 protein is CASSLEPETQYF. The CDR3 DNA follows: TGTGCCAGCAGCTTAGAGCCGGAGACCCAGTACTTC. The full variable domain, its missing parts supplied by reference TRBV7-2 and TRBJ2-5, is GAGVSQSPSNKVTEKGKDVELRCDPISGHTALYWYRQSLGQGLEFLIYFQGNSAPDKSGLPSDRFSAERTGGSVSTLTIQRTQQEDSAVYLCASSLEPETQYFGPGTRLLVL.

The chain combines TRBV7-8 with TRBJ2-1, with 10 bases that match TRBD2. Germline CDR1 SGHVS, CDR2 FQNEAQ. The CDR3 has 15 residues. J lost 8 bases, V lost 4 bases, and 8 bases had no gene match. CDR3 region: CASSSSGGALYEQFF. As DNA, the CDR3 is TGTGCCAGCAGCTCGAGCGGGGGGGCCTTGTATGAGCAGTTCTTC.

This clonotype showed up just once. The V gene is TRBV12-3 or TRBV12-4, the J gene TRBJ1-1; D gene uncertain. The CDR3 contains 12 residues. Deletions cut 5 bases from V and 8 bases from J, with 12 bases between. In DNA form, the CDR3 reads TGTGCCAGCAGTCCCGGTGGCAGCGAAGCTTTCTTT. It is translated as CASSPGGSEAFF.

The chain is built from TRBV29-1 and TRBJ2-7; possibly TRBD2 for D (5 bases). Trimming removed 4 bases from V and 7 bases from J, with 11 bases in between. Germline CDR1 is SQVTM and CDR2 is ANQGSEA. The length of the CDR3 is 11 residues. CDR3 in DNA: TGCAGCGTTGGAGGGTCGGGGGAGCAGTACTTC. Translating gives CSVGGSGEQYF.

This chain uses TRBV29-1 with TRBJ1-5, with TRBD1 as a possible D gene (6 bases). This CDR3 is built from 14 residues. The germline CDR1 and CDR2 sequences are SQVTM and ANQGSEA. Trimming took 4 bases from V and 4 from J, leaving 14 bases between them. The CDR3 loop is CSVATGSPNQPQHF. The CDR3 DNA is TGCAGCGTTGCGACAGGATCCCCGAATCAGCCCCAGCATTTT.

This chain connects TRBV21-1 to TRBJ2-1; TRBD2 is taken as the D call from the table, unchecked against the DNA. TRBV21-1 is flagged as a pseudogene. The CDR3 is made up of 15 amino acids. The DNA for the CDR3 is TGTGCCAGCAGCAATCGACTAGCGGCATACAATGAGCAGTTCTTC. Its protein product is CASSNRLAAYNEQFF.

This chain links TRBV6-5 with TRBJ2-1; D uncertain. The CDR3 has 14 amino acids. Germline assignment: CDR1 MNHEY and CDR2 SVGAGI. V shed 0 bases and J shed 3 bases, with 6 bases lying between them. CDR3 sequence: CASSYSLIYNEQFF. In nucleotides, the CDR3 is TGTGCCAGCAGTTACTCTCTCATCTACAATGAGCAGTTCTTC.

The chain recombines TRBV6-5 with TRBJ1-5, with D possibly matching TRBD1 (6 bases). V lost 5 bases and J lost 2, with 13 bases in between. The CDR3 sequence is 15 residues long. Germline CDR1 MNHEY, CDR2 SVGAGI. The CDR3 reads CASSPDSRGNQPQHF. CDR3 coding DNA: TGTGCCAGCAGTCCGGACAGTAGGGGCAATCAGCCCCAGCATTTT.

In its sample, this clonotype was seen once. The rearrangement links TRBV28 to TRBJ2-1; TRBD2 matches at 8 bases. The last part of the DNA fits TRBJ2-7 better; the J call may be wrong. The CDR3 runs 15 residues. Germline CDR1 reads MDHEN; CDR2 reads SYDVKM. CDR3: CASSTTAGEYNEQYF. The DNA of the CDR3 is TGTGCCAGCAGCACTACAGCGGGGGAATACAATGAGCAGTACTTC.

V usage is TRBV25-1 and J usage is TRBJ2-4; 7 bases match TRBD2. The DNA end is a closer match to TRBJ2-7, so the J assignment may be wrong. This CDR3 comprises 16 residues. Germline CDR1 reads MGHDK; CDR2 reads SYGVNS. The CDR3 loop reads CASSPPEGGGVNEQYF. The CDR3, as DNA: TGTGCCAGCAGCCCTCCTGAGGGTGGGGGGGTAAACGAGCAGTACTTC.

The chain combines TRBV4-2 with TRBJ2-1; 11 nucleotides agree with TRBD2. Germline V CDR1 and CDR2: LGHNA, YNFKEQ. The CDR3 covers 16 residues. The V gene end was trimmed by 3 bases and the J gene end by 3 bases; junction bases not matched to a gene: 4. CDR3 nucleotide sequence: TGTGCCAGCAGCCAGATCGGGACTAGCGGCTACAATGAGCAGTTCTTC. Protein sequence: CASSQIGTSGYNEQFF.

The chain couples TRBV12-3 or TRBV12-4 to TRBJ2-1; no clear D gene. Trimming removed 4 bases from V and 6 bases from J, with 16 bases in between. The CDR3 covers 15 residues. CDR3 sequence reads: CASSSPVGTLNEQFF. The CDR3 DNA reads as TGTGCCAGCAGTTCCCCCGTGGGCACCCTCAATGAGCAGTTCTTC.